The rows below give T cell receptor beta chains drawn from one sample of a study of T cells in localized non-small cell lung cancer. This table comes from immunoSEQ multiplex PCR, and its TCRdb copy is limited to in-frame clones, with some not included. This sample carries around 64,000 clones, roughly 90% of them seen once, and the ten largest clones take just under 20%. The sequencing here drew on peripheral blood, taken before any cancer treatment. The receptors originated from a man aged 40 to 69 with stage I lung adenocarcinoma. CDR3s include the opening cysteine and the closing phenylalanine or tryptophan. D genes are given only for firm matches. Size is omitted from some rows. Given values are once, few, many or a class for expanded clones.

clone_size: NA
v_call: TRBV7-9
d_call: NA
j_call: TRBJ1-1
cdr3_aa: CASSLAGADEAFF
cdr3_nt: TGTGCCAGCAGCTTAGCGGGGGCAGATGAAGCTTTCTTT

clone_size: few
v_call: TRBV7-9
d_call: NA
j_call: TRBJ2-2
cdr3_aa: CATPVNTGELFF
cdr3_nt: TGTGCCACCCCGGTTAACACCGGGGAGCTGTTTTTT

clone_size: NA
v_call: TRBV11-3
d_call: NA
j_call: TRBJ2-1
cdr3_aa: CASSLDMGVHEQFF
cdr3_nt: TGTGCCAGCAGCTTAGATATGGGTGTTCATGAGCAGTTCTTC

clone_size: NA
v_call: TRBV11-3
d_call: NA
j_call: TRBJ2-3
cdr3_aa: CASSLSAGTDTQYF
cdr3_nt: TGTGCCAGCAGCTTATCAGCGGGCACAGATACGCAGTATTTT

clone_size: NA
v_call: TRBV11-2
d_call: TRBD1
j_call: TRBJ2-1
cdr3_aa: CASLEGTGGYNEQFF
cdr3_nt: TGTGCCAGCCTTGAGGGGACAGGGGGGTACAATGAGCAGTTCTTC

clone_size: NA
v_call: TRBV27
d_call: NA
j_call: TRBJ1-1
cdr3_aa: CASSPSTSNTEAFF
cdr3_nt: TGTGCCAGCAGTCCATCTACCTCGAACACTGAAGCTTTCTTT

clone_size: NA
v_call: TRBV7-8
d_call: NA
j_call: TRBJ1-5
cdr3_aa: CASSGGVRVAGQPQHF
cdr3_nt: TGTGCCAGCAGCGGTGGGGTCCGAGTAGCGGGCCAGCCCCAGCATTTT

clone_size: NA
v_call: TRBV7-9
d_call: TRBD1
j_call: TRBJ1-2
cdr3_aa: CASSPPSGTGFDGYTF
cdr3_nt: TGTGCCAGCAGCCCACCCTCCGGGACAGGGTTCGATGGTTACACCTTC

clone_size: once
v_call: TRBV4-1
d_call: TRBD2
j_call: TRBJ2-5
cdr3_aa: CASRVGAGVKETQYF
cdr3_nt: TGCGCCAGCAGAGTGGGAGCGGGAGTAAAAGAGACCCAGTACTTC

clone_size: once
v_call: TRBV27
d_call: TRBD1
j_call: TRBJ2-5
cdr3_aa: CASRRQGEETQYF
cdr3_nt: TGTGCCAGCAGGAGACAGGGAGAAGAGACCCAGTACTTC

clone_size: NA
v_call: TRBV7-9
d_call: TRBD2
j_call: TRBJ2-1
cdr3_aa: CASSPGLAGGGNEQFF
cdr3_nt: TGTGCCAGCAGCCCGGGACTAGCGGGAGGAGGTAATGAGCAGTTCTTC

clone_size: many
v_call: TRBV5-5
d_call: NA
j_call: TRBJ2-7
cdr3_aa: CASSPVGGYEQYF
cdr3_nt: TGTGCCAGCAGCCCTGTGGGGGGCTACGAGCAGTACTTC

clone_size: NA
v_call: TRBV6-6
d_call: NA
j_call: TRBJ2-2
cdr3_aa: CASTQEGANTGELFF
cdr3_nt: TGTGCCAGCACCCAGGAGGGCGCGAACACCGGGGAGCTGTTTTTT

clone_size: NA
v_call: TRBV5-4
d_call: TRBD2
j_call: TRBJ2-3
cdr3_aa: CASTGLAMTDTQYF
cdr3_nt: TGTGCCAGCACCGGACTAGCGATGACAGATACGCAGTATTTT

clone_size: NA
v_call: TRBV5-1
d_call: NA
j_call: TRBJ1-2
cdr3_aa: CASSLDGKGYTF
cdr3_nt: TGCGCCAGCAGCTTGGACGGGAAAGGCTACACCTTC

clone_size: NA
v_call: TRBV10-3
d_call: NA
j_call: TRBJ2-6
cdr3_aa: CAIRASGGGGGANVLTF
cdr3_nt: TGTGCCATCCGGGCCTCTGGGGGGGGCGGTGGGGCCAACGTCCTGACTTTC

clone_size: NA
v_call: TRBV11-3
d_call: NA
j_call: TRBJ2-7
cdr3_aa: CASSSVESAPYEQYF
cdr3_nt: TGTGCCAGCAGCTCAGTGGAGTCAGCCCCCTACGAGCAGTACTTC

clone_size: NA
v_call: TRBV2
d_call: NA
j_call: TRBJ2-2
cdr3_aa: CASSEGTLTGELFF
cdr3_nt: TGTGCCAGCAGTGAAGGGACTCTCACCGGGGAGCTGTTTTTT

clone_size: NA
v_call: TRBV28
d_call: NA
j_call: TRBJ1-5
cdr3_aa: CASVPGTNQPQHF
cdr3_nt: TGTGCCAGCGTTCCAGGGACCAATCAGCCCCAGCATTTT

clone_size: NA
v_call: TRBV10-3
d_call: NA
j_call: TRBJ1-2
cdr3_aa: CAIRGDGYTF
cdr3_nt: TGTGCCATCAGGGGGGATGGCTACACCTTC

clone_size: NA
v_call: TRBV28
d_call: NA
j_call: TRBJ2-7
cdr3_aa: CASSQGGGYEQYF
cdr3_nt: TGTGCCAGCAGTCAAGGAGGGGGATACGAGCAGTACTTC

clone_size: NA
v_call: TRBV9
d_call: NA
j_call: TRBJ2-3
cdr3_aa: CASSVEGRGQDTQYF
cdr3_nt: TGTGCCAGCAGCGTAGAGGGGAGAGGGCAAGATACGCAGTATTTT

clone_size: NA
v_call: TRBV5-1
d_call: NA
j_call: TRBJ1-1
cdr3_aa: CASSWAQGITEAFF
cdr3_nt: TGCGCCAGCAGCTGGGCCCAGGGTATTACTGAAGCTTTCTTT

clone_size: NA
v_call: TRBV10-3
d_call: TRBD2
j_call: TRBJ2-3
cdr3_aa: CAISESRAGGSTDTQYF
cdr3_nt: TGTGCCATCAGTGAGTCCCGAGCGGGAGGGAGCACAGATACGCAGTATTTT